This T cell receptor (beta chain) was captured in a study of T cells in Graves' hyperthyroidism and ophthalmopathy. CDR1 is MNHNS and CDR2 is SASEGT in the germline V gene. The ends lost 7 bases at V and 3 bases at J; junction bases unmatched: 6. This CDR3 comprises 15 residues. TCR beta CDR3 region amplification was performed from RNA transcripts. HTBI primers were the set used in a first-round RT-PCR of the TCR CDR3. TCRdb reprocessed the multiplex PCR reads via MiXCR and lists one record per CDR3 protein. Of about 480,000 distinct CDR3 sequences listed, approximately 25% are singletons. On this clonotype: As yet, its antigen is unknown.

Study observations and caveats: Most thyroid-expanded clonotypes above 0.001 were also found in blood.

Ophthalmopathy patients all had a Clinical Activity Score of at least 3, a NOSPECS grade of at least 4 and disease under 3 months old. Using about 10 ml of fresh peripheral blood, PBMCs were prepared. The chain couples TRBV6-1 to TRBJ2-2; 9 positions agree with TRBD1. The source material was blood. The source is a woman under 40 with Graves' ophthalmopathy. The chain's CDR3 is CASTHRGPDTGELFF. CDR3 DNA: TGTGCCAGCACCCACAGGGGGCCTGACACCGGGGAGCTGTTTTTT.